Listed below are T cell receptor beta chains from one sample, sequenced in a study of OX40 agonist ivuxolimab in advanced cancers. Clones were read by immunoSEQ multiplex PCR, and TCRdb kept only the in-frame ones, dropping some. Here the sample spans tens of thousands of clones, approximately 90% being singletons. Here the sequenced sample was CD4+ or CD8+ T cells sorted from blood, taken in a trial of the OX40 agonist ivuxolimab. The receptors come from an adult with an advanced solid tumor such as melanoma, head and neck, liver or kidney cancer. CDR3s include the opening cysteine and the closing phenylalanine or tryptophan. A D gene is named only where the DNA matches it firmly. Clone size is given for some rows only: seen once, a few or many times, or a class if the clone is expanded.

.,TRBV27,TRBJ1-2,.,CASSLSGGGASGYTF,TGTGCCAGCAGTTTATCTGGCGGGGGGGCCTCTGGCTACACCTTC
.,TRBV7-6,TRBJ1-1,.,CASSSRPLDSNTEAFF,TGTGCCAGCAGCTCCCGACCTCTGGACAGCAACACTGAAGCTTTCTTT
.,TRBV7-9,TRBJ2-6,.,CASTIETAVLSGANVLTF,TGTGCCAGCACCATAGAGACAGCCGTGCTGTCTGGGGCCAACGTCCTGACTTTC
.,TRBV4-3,TRBJ2-7,.,CASSQETRDPGSEQYF,TGCGCCAGCAGCCAAGAAACCCGGGACCCGGGGAGCGAGCAGTACTTC
.,TRBV11-2,TRBJ2-1,.,CASHAFGLRDEQFF,TGTGCCAGTCATGCATTCGGGCTACGAGATGAGCAGTTCTTC
.,TRBV13,TRBJ1-4,.,CASRDRATNEKLFF,TGTGCCAGCAGGGACCGGGCGACTAATGAAAAACTGTTTTTT
.,TRBV19,TRBJ1-1,TRBD1,CASSIDRGGGNTEAFF,TGTGCCAGTAGTATCGACAGGGGAGGAGGGAACACTGAAGCTTTCTTT
.,TRBV12-5,TRBJ1-2,.,CASGLVQGDGYTF,TGTGCTAGTGGTTTGGTACAGGGAGACGGCTACACCTTC
.,TRBV5-4,TRBJ1-4,.,CASRATDSNEKLFF,TGTGCCAGCAGGGCGACAGACTCTAATGAAAAACTGTTTTTT
.,TRBV7-8,TRBJ2-7,.,CASSSLTERYEQYF,TGTGCCAGCAGCTCATTGACAGAGCGCTACGAGCAGTACTTC
.,TRBV7-2,TRBJ1-2,.,CASSLGGALGYTF,TGTGCCAGCAGCTTAGGGGGGGCGCTTGGCTACACCTTC
.,TRBV7-6,TRBJ1-3,TRBD1,CASSSRQGVSGNTIYF,TGTGCCAGCAGCTCTCGCCAGGGGGTTTCTGGAAACACCATATATTTT
.,TRBV7-9,TRBJ2-2,.,CASSSSRPNTGELFF,TGTGCCAGCAGCTCGAGTCGTCCGAACACCGGGGAGCTGTTTTTT
.,TRBV9,TRBJ2-5,.,CASSVGYEETQYF,TGTGCCAGCAGCGTAGGGTATGAAGAGACCCAGTACTTC
once,TRBV15,TRBJ2-3,.,CATSDPPGGSTDTQYF,TGTGCCACCAGCGACCCTCCCGGAGGGAGCACAGATACGCAGTATTTT
.,TRBV19,TRBJ1-1,TRBD1,CASSPTGALTEAFF,TGTGCCAGTAGTCCGACAGGGGCCCTCACTGAAGCTTTCTTT
.,TRBV4-3,TRBJ1-6,.,CASSPSARTSANSPLHF,TGCGCCAGCAGCCCCTCGGCGAGGACCTCCGCGAATTCACCCCTCCACTTT
.,TRBV5-5,TRBJ2-2,.,CASSSGTRPGELFF,TGTGCCAGCAGCTCTGGAACCCGGCCCGGGGAGCTGTTTTTT
.,TRBV7-9,TRBJ2-7,TRBD1,CASSPPTGGYEQYF,TGTGCCAGCAGCCCACCGACAGGGGGCTACGAGCAGTACTTC
.,TRBV5-1,TRBJ2-5,.,CASSLGSPSDHQETQYF,TGCGCCAGCAGCTTGGGGTCGCCTAGTGATCACCAAGAGACCCAGTACTTC
.,TRBV5-1,TRBJ2-5,TRBD2,CASSLRSHSGLVRGETQYF,TGCGCCAGCAGCTTGCGGAGCCACAGTGGACTAGTAAGGGGAGAGACCCAGTACTTC
.,TRBV7-6,TRBJ2-2,.,CASSLANMGGELFF,TGTGCCAGCAGCTTAGCTAACATGGGCGGGGAGCTGTTTTTT
.,TRBV7-2,TRBJ2-1,.,CASSLSTANEQFF,TGTGCCAGCAGCCTTTCAACCGCTAATGAGCAGTTCTTC
.,TRBV19,TRBJ2-7,.,CASSGATRGEQYF,TGTGCCAGTAGTGGGGCAACCCGGGGCGAGCAGTACTTC
.,TRBV4-1,TRBJ1-6,TRBD1,CASSQTTGEGNSPLHF,TGCGCCAGCAGCCAGACCACAGGGGAAGGAAATTCACCCCTCCACTTT
.,TRBV16,TRBJ2-7,.,CASSQSGEGPHFEQYF,TGTGCCAGCAGCCAATCTGGAGAGGGGCCGCATTTCGAGCAGTACTTC
.,TRBV6-5,TRBJ2-6,.,CASSLSGANVLTF,TGTGCCAGCAGTCTCTCTGGGGCCAACGTCCTGACTTTC
.,TRBV2,TRBJ1-5,.,CASSGGGKPQHF,TGTGCCAGCAGTGGAGGGGGGAAACCCCAGCATTTT
.,TRBV28,TRBJ1-2,TRBD1,CASSFTGGAYGYTF,TGTGCCAGCAGCTTTACAGGGGGCGCCTATGGCTACACCTTC
.,TRBV28,TRBJ1-1,.,CASSSTRDIPFGTEAFF,TGTGCCAGCAGTTCAACCCGGGACATCCCTTTTGGGACTGAAGCTTTCTTT
.,TRBV13,TRBJ2-7,.,CASNLAKGSYEQYF,TGTGCCAGCAACCTCGCTAAGGGCTCCTACGAGCAGTACTTC
.,TRBV28,TRBJ2-1,TRBD2,CASRPRHGEGIDNEQFF,TGTGCCAGCAGACCTCGTCACGGGGAGGGTATAGACAATGAGCAGTTCTTC
.,TRBV6-6,TRBJ2-1,TRBD2,CASSYAVAGPLEQFF,TGTGCCAGCAGTTACGCGGTAGCGGGGCCCCTTGAGCAGTTCTTC